These T cell receptor beta chains were read from a single sample in a study of technical replicates of blood from a few donors. This table comes from immunoSEQ multiplex PCR, and its TCRdb copy is limited to in-frame clones, with some not included. The sample lists some 70,000 clones, more than 85% occurring once. The source material was PBMCs. All receptors derive from a human donor in good health. Some clones in this sample may be carry-over from other donors' samples. Both conserved end residues are part of each CDR3. Each record gives: V gene, D gene, clone size, J gene, CDR3 DNA, CDR3 protein. The D gene is left open where the match is weak. Not every row has a clone size; where given, it reads once, few, many or a size class.

V gene: TRBV7-2; D gene: TRBD2; clone size: NA; J gene: TRBJ2-3; CDR3 DNA: TGTGCCAGCAGCTTAGCCGGGAGGGCCCCCCCGCAGTATTTT; CDR3 protein: CASSLAGRAPPQYF
V gene: TRBV6-6; D gene: TRBD1; clone size: NA; J gene: TRBJ2-7; CDR3 DNA: TGTGCCGGGGGGGAGGGACAGGGGGCTGGGGAGCAGTACTTC; CDR3 protein: CAGGEGQGAGEQYF
V gene: TRBV4-1; D gene: NA; clone size: NA; J gene: TRBJ2-5; CDR3 DNA: TGCGCCAGCAGCCGCGGGGAGTTCCAAGAGACCCAGTACTTC; CDR3 protein: CASSRGEFQETQYF
V gene: TRBV7-2; D gene: TRBD1; clone size: NA; J gene: TRBJ2-3; CDR3 DNA: TGTGCCAGCAGCTCCTACAGGGGGCGCTACACAGATACGCAGTATTTT; CDR3 protein: CASSSYRGRYTDTQYF
V gene: TRBV7-9; D gene: TRBD2; clone size: NA; J gene: TRBJ2-5; CDR3 DNA: TGTGCCAGCAGCTCGATTGGCGGGAGGACGGAGACCCAGTACTTC; CDR3 protein: CASSSIGGRTETQYF
V gene: TRBV6-4; D gene: TRBD1; clone size: NA; J gene: TRBJ2-5; CDR3 DNA: TGTGCCAGCAGTGACTACACAGGGGACAGGCGGGAGACCCAGTACTTC; CDR3 protein: CASSDYTGDRRETQYF
V gene: TRBV10-2; D gene: TRBD2; clone size: NA; J gene: TRBJ2-5; CDR3 DNA: TGCGCCAGCAGTGAGGGACTAGCGGGGGGGCAAGAGACCCAGTACTTC; CDR3 protein: CASSEGLAGGQETQYF
V gene: TRBV4-2; D gene: TRBD2; clone size: NA; J gene: TRBJ2-7; CDR3 DNA: TGTGCCAGCAGCCAAGATGGGGGGGGGAACTACGAGCAGTACTTC; CDR3 protein: CASSQDGGGNYEQYF
V gene: TRBV19; D gene: TRBD2; clone size: NA; J gene: TRBJ2-3; CDR3 DNA: TGTGCCACCCAGCGGGGGAACCGGGGCACAGATACGCAGTATTTT; CDR3 protein: CATQRGNRGTDTQYF
V gene: TRBV5-4; D gene: TRBD1; clone size: once; J gene: TRBJ1-2; CDR3 DNA: TGTGCCAGCAGCACCCGACAGGGCCCACTTTATGGCTACACCTTC; CDR3 protein: CASSTRQGPLYGYTF
V gene: TRBV19; D gene: TRBD1; clone size: few; J gene: TRBJ1-2; CDR3 DNA: TGTGCCAGTACGTCCACCGACAGGGTTAATGGCTACACCTTC; CDR3 protein: CASTSTDRVNGYTF
V gene: TRBV7-9; D gene: TRBD1; clone size: NA; J gene: TRBJ1-5; CDR3 DNA: TGTGCCAGCAGCCACGAGGGGGCCGGTCAGCCCCAGCATTTT; CDR3 protein: CASSHEGAGQPQHF
V gene: TRBV5-1; D gene: TRBD2; clone size: NA; J gene: TRBJ2-3; CDR3 DNA: TGCGCCAGCAGCCCGGGACTAGCGGGGAGCACAGATACGCAGTATTTT; CDR3 protein: CASSPGLAGSTDTQYF
V gene: TRBV7-2; D gene: NA; clone size: once; J gene: TRBJ1-1; CDR3 DNA: TGTGCCAGCAGCTTACAGGAGAACACTGAAGCTTTCTTT; CDR3 protein: CASSLQENTEAFF
V gene: TRBV6-5; D gene: TRBD1; clone size: NA; J gene: TRBJ1-2; CDR3 DNA: TGTGCCAGCAGACGACAGGGGGCGGCCTATGGCTACACCTTC; CDR3 protein: CASRRQGAAYGYTF
V gene: TRBV4-1; D gene: TRBD1; clone size: NA; J gene: TRBJ1-5; CDR3 DNA: TGCGCCAGCAGCGCAACCCTACGGACAGGGGGTTCACCTTTCAATCAGCCCCAGCATTTT; CDR3 protein: CASSATLRTGGSPFNQPQHF